Reported below is one TCR beta chain. The sample belongs to a study of cytomegalovirus exposure and HLA in healthy donors. Vbeta (60) and Jbeta (13) primers were used in the PCR. Profiling relied on immunoSEQ multiplex PCR, and the TCRdb table lists in-frame clones only, not all of them. Of roughly 93,000 clones listed, just over 75% are singletons. Material: PBMCs. This clonotype originated in a man younger than 45 in good health and CMV-seronegative.

The CDR3 loop reads CASSQVTGLAGRNEQFF. The CDR3 DNA follows: TGTGCCAGCAGCCAGGTTACCGGACTAGCGGGCCGAAATGAGCAGTTCTTC. The rearrangement links TRBV4-2 to TRBJ2-1; 11 nucleotides match TRBD2. This CDR3 comprises 17 residues. V was clipped by 3 bases and J by 7 bases; unmatched bases: 11. Germline V gene data show CDR1 as LGHNA and CDR2 as YNFKEQ.